The entry below gives a single T cell receptor (beta chain) sequence along with its context. This specimen belongs to a study of cytomegalovirus exposure and HLA in healthy donors. At sampling all donors were nominally healthy, likely with unrecorded immune exposures. Primers: 60 Vbeta forward and 13 Jbeta reverse. TCRdb keeps only in-frame clones here, not all; method: immunoSEQ multiplex PCR. The data hold about 120,000 clones, with 80% to 85% observed a single time. The sequence derives from a woman aged 35 to 49 in good health and CMV-seronegative. Sequenced input: PBMCs.

The CDR3 DNA is TGTGCCAGCAGCTTACACAGGAACACTGAAGCTTTCTTT. The encoded protein is CASSLHRNTEAFF. The chain couples TRBV7-2 to TRBJ1-1; D remains ambiguous. Trimming took off 2 bases at V and 1 base at J, with 5 bases between the two ends. CDR1 SGHTA and CDR2 FQGNSA come from the germline V gene. The CDR3 loop spans 13 amino acids.